This entry lists 3 T cell receptor beta chains sequenced from one sample in a study of human T cells and chemical hapten exposure. TCRdb used MiXCR to reprocess the RACE reads, holding one entry per CDR3 protein. The sample records roughly 100,000 distinct CDR3 sequences, 12% being singletons. As to time point: pre-sensitization, week 0. Treatment described: therapeutic diphenylcyclopropenone sensitization with weekly scalp DPC. This specimen was whole blood, taken in connection with sensitization to the hapten diphenylcyclopropenone (DPC). Receptors were obtained from a woman between 45 and 65 years old with alopecia areata. Some clones in this sample may be carry-over from other donors' samples.

The chain carries TRBV2 and TRBJ1-3; D is undetermined. Germline loops: CDR1 SNHLY, CDR2 FYNNEI. Trimming removed 4 bases at V and 4 bases at J, with 8 bases between. The CDR3 sequence is 13 residues long. The CDR3 region is CASSAWVGNTIYF. CDR3 nucleotide sequence: TGTGCCAGCAGTGCCTGGGTCGGAAACACCATATATTTT.

The rearrangement uses TRBV11-2 and TRBJ1-4, with D uncertain. CDR3 size: 16 residues. Germline assignment: CDR1 SGHAT and CDR2 FQNNGV. V was clipped by 1 base and J by 7 bases, with 16 bases between them. CDR3 sequence: CASSLVGYGSGEKLFF. Written as DNA, the CDR3 is TGTGCCAGCAGCTTAGTAGGGTACGGCTCCGGTGAAAAACTGTTTTTT.

The rearrangement uses TRBV20-1 and TRBJ2-5; D might be TRBD1 (5 bases). Germline CDR1 DFQATT, CDR2 SNEGSKA (reference sequence). V lost 1 base, J lost 0 bases, and 12 bases lay in between. CDR3 length: 15 residues. CDR3 DNA: TGCAGTGCTAGAGGCGTGGCAGGGAACCAAGAGACCCAGTACTTC. This codes for CSARGVAGNQETQYF.